The T cell receptor beta chain under discussion was sequenced for a study of blood T cell repertoires in COVID-19. The CDR3 totals 15 residues. The J segment lost 1 base and the V segment lost 1 base, leaving 0 bases of the junction unmatched. Germline V gene data show CDR1 as MNHEY and CDR2 as SMNVEV (reference sequence). Libraries were prepared by immunoSEQ multiplex PCR; TCRdb keeps only in-frame clonotypes and omits some of them. The sample yields 300,000 to 400,000 clones, approximately 86% seen once. This receptor was identified in a woman aged 55-75 years with COVID-19, enrolled during active disease. Material for sequencing was peripheral blood. The chain has TRBV27 and TRBJ2-5; 10 bases agree with TRBD1. This CDR3 reads CASSLWDRGQETQYF. For the CDR3, the DNA is TGTGCCAGCAGTTTATGGGACAGGGGCCAAGAGACCCAGTACTTC.